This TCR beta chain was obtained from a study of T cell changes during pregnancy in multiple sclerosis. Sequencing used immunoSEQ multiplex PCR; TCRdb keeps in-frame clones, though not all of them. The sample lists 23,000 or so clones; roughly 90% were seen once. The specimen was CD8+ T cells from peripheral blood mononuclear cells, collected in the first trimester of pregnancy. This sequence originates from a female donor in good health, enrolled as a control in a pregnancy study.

The chain's CDR3 is CASSEHPSGQAPQETQYF. Here the CDR3 DNA reads TGTGCCAGCAGTGAACACCCTTCCGGACAGGCTCCTCAAGAGACCCAGTACTTC. V is TRBV25-1 and J is TRBJ2-5, with 7 positions matching TRBD1. V lost 2 bases to trimming and J lost 2 bases; unmatched junction nucleotides: 14. Germline loops: CDR1 MGHDK, CDR2 SYGVNS. This CDR3 region has 18 residues. Combining the CDR3 with reference TRBV25-1 and TRBJ2-5 gives the whole variable domain EADIYQTPRYLVIGTGKKITLECSQTMGHDKMYWYQQDPGMELHLIHYSYGVNSTEKGDLSSESTVSRIRTEHFPLTLESARPSHTSQYLCASSEHPSGQAPQETQYFGPGTRLLVL.